The 9 T cell receptor beta chains listed next were all sequenced from one sample in a study of cytomegalovirus exposure and HLA in healthy donors. PCR was performed using 60 Vbeta and 13 Jbeta primers. Generated by immunoSEQ multiplex PCR, the TCRdb table keeps only in-frame clones and is missing some. The sample lists roughly 150,000 clones; 66% were seen once. Specimen: PBMCs. All receptors derive from a human donor in good health.

The chain has TRBV28 and TRBJ2-7, with D maybe TRBD1 (5 bases). This CDR3 has 13 amino acids. The germline CDR1 and CDR2 sequences are MDHEN and SYDVKM. The V gene lost 7 bases and the J gene lost 2 bases, with 12 bases spanning the gap. The CDR3 sequence is CASNRQNPYEQYF. The CDR3 DNA reads as TGTGCCAGCAACCGACAGAACCCCTACGAGCAGTACTTC.

V gene TRBV2 combines with J gene TRBJ2-3; 10 nucleotides match TRBD2. The CDR3 runs 15 residues. Germline CDR1 reads SNHLY; CDR2 reads FYNNEI. Trimming at V came to 7 bases and at J to 5 bases, leaving 9 bases not matched to a gene. The CDR3 nucleotides read TGTGCCAGCACTGCCGAGCGGGAGGGCAAAGATACGCAGTATTTT. Protein product: CASTAEREGKDTQYF.

This clone has a handful of counts. V usage is TRBV6-5 and J usage is TRBJ1-2; D ambiguous. Trimming shortened V by 2 bases and J by 0 bases, and 7 bases separated the two germline ends. CDR3 length: 14 residues. Germline CDR1 MNHEY, CDR2 SVGAGI. Here the CDR3 reads CASSYGTPNYGYTF. Written as DNA, the CDR3 is TGTGCCAGCAGTTACGGCACCCCTAACTATGGCTACACCTTC.

This clone has a handful of counts. The chain is built from TRBV6-1 and TRBJ2-7; tentative D call: TRBD2 (5 bases). Germline V CDR1 and CDR2: MNHNS, SASEGT. V lost 1 base to trimming and J lost 2 bases, with 12 bases between them. The CDR3 contains 15 residues. The CDR3: CASSEVTQRTYEQYF. The CDR3 DNA reads as TGTGCCAGCAGTGAAGTAACCCAGCGGACCTACGAGCAGTACTTC.

The rearrangement links TRBV7-2 to TRBJ2-5; a weak D match, TRBD2 (6 bases). Germline lookup yields CDR1 SGHTA and CDR2 FQGNSA. There are 15 residues in the CDR3. The V and J ends lost 1 base and 3 bases respectively, with 12 bases between them. The CDR3 region is CASSLDPSDEETQYF. The DNA of the CDR3 is TGTGCCAGCAGCTTAGACCCTAGCGACGAAGAGACCCAGTACTTC.

The chain has TRBV4-3 and TRBJ2-2, with TRBD2 identical over 7 bases. The CDR3 has 17 residues. Germline V gene lookup returns CDR1 LGHNA and CDR2 YSLEER. The junction had 7 bases not matched to a gene; V was cut back by 1 base and J by 2 bases. The CDR3 protein is CASSQGPSGPNTGELFF. The CDR3 nucleotides are TGCGCCAGCAGCCAAGGGCCTAGCGGTCCTAACACCGGGGAGCTGTTTTTT.

The chain combines TRBV11-3 with TRBJ2-3, with 9 bases that match TRBD1. The length of the CDR3 is 15 residues. The junction had 1 base not matched to a gene; V was cut back by 1 base and J by 2 bases. CDR1 is SGHNT and CDR2 is YENEEA in the germline V gene. CDR3 nucleotide sequence: TGTGCCAGCAGCTTAGGACAGGGGGACACAGATACGCAGTATTTT. Translating gives CASSLGQGDTDTQYF.

This clone was counted a few times. The chain joins TRBV7-3 to TRBJ2-3, with D possibly matching TRBD1 (5 bases). The V gene's germline CDR1 is SGHTA and CDR2 FQGTGA. V lost 2 bases and J lost 5, with 17 bases in between. The CDR3 extends over 16 amino acids. The CDR3 region has the DNA TGTGCCAGCAGCTTAGCCCGGACCACCCAGGGAGATACGCAGTATTTT. Translation gives CASSLARTTQGDTQYF.

This sequence joins TRBV5-6 and TRBJ1-1; 7 bases are a match to TRBD1. The CDR3 is 13 residues long. V lost 6 bases to trimming and J lost 1 base; unmatched junction nucleotides: 3. The germline CDR1 and CDR2 sequences are SGHDT and YYEEEE. The CDR3 region has the DNA TGTGCCAGCACAGGACAGGCGAACACTGAAGCTTTCTTT. This gives the protein CASTGQANTEAFF.